This entry describes one T cell receptor (beta chain). The antigen is not known. This entry comes from a study of monozygotic twins with inflammatory bowel disease. Study-wide points: A single strong clonotype or signal linked to IBD was not supported.

From germline, CDR1 is MNHNS and CDR2 SASEGT. This CDR3 region has 15 residues. Using the 5' RACE reads, TCRdb records one entry per CDR3 protein without DNA. The data include around 450,000 distinct CDR3 sequences; the top ten clones carry around 2.4%. This sequence was found in a human donor with ulcerative colitis or Crohn's disease, or a healthy co-twin of an affected twin (not recorded which). The genes are TRBV6-1 and TRBJ1-6. The sequenced material came from blood. CDR3 sequence reads: CASSPGLGTNSPLHF.